The source of this T cell receptor (beta chain) is a study of ipilimumab plus nivolumab after autologous stem cell transplantation. Checkpoint therapy with ipilimumab 1 mg/kg began 14 to 28 days after transplant. TCRdb's table, derived via immunoSEQ multiplex PCR, lists solely in-frame clones and lacks some. The profile shows 5,000 or so clones, around two thirds of them singletons. The sample here was PBMCs, taken in a trial of ipilimumab plus nivolumab as post-transplant consolidation. This TCR derives from a male donor with multiple myeloma.

The CDR3 bases are TGTGCCAGCAGCTTAGTCGGGACAGGGAACTACGAGCAGTACTTC. This codes for CASSLVGTGNYEQYF. J is TRBJ2-7 and V is TRBV7-9; 9 bases line up with TRBD1. The V and J ends lost 1 base and 3 bases, in that order; junction bases with no gene match: 4. The CDR3 length is 15 residues. In germline, CDR1 is SEHNR, CDR2 FQNEAQ (reference sequence).